Listed below are T cell receptor beta chains from one sample, sequenced in a study of Ad26.COV2.S vaccination and SARS-CoV-2 variants. This table comes from immunoSEQ multiplex PCR, and its TCRdb copy is limited to in-frame clones, with some not included. The sample carries more than 250,000 clones, about 89% recorded once. Sequencing used peripheral blood, obtained in a trial of Ad26.COV2.S vaccine versus placebo. Receptors originate from a person aged 18-65 years who received the Ad26.COV2.S COVID-19 vaccine or a placebo. The CDR3 runs from the conserved cysteine through the conserved F or W. The D gene is left open where the match is weak. Clone sizes are given selectively: once, few, many, or a class where the clone is expanded.

D	size	V	J	DNA	CDR3
-	-	TRBV25-1	TRBJ2-1	TGTGCCAGCAGTGAAAGTGGGGGGCCAAACAATGAGCAGTTCTTC	CASSESGGPNNEQFF
-	-	TRBV9	TRBJ2-1	TGTGCCAGCAGGGGGGCCCTACACAATGAGCAGTTCTTC	CASRGALHNEQFF
-	-	TRBV4-3	TRBJ1-2	TGCGCCAGCAGCCAAGGCGGAGGGCGTTACAACTATGGCTACACCTTC	CASSQGGGRYNYGYTF
-	-	TRBV2	TRBJ2-7	TGTGCCAGCAGTGTTGCTCTCGGTGGGGGATTTAGCTCCTACGAGCAGTACTTC	CASSVALGGGFSSYEQYF
-	-	TRBV6-2/TRBV6-3	TRBJ2-7	TGTGCCAGCAGTCAATTCTACGAGCAGTACTTC	CASSQFYEQYF
TRBD2	-	TRBV10-1	TRBJ2-2	TGCGCCAGCAGTGATGAGGGACTAGTAAAACCCGGGGAGCTGTTTTTT	CASSDEGLVKPGELFF
-	-	TRBV7-2	TRBJ2-3	TGTGCCAGCAGCTTTTACCCTAGCACAGATACGCAGTATTTT	CASSFYPSTDTQYF
-	few	TRBV5-1	TRBJ2-3	TGCGCCAGCAGCCGAGGGACCTACCAGGGAGATACGCAGTATTTT	CASSRGTYQGDTQYF
-	-	TRBV18	TRBJ1-5	TGTGCCAGCTCACCAAATCAGGGTGTGGTACAGCCCCAGCATTTT	CASSPNQGVVQPQHF
-	few	TRBV10-1	TRBJ1-6	TGCGCCAGCAGTGAGGGGGGCAAGAAACGTCCGGGATCACCCCTCCACTTT	CASSEGGKKRPGSPLHF
-	-	TRBV5-6	TRBJ1-3	TGTGCCAGCAGCCCCGGTGTAGCTGGAAACACCATATATTTT	CASSPGVAGNTIYF
-	once	TRBV6-2/TRBV6-3	TRBJ1-1	TGTGCCAGCAGTTACGCAGTGAACACTGAAGCTTTCTTT	CASSYAVNTEAFF
-	-	TRBV7-9	TRBJ2-7	TGTGCCAGCAGCTTGGGGGACGCCCGATCCTACGAGCAGTACTTC	CASSLGDARSYEQYF